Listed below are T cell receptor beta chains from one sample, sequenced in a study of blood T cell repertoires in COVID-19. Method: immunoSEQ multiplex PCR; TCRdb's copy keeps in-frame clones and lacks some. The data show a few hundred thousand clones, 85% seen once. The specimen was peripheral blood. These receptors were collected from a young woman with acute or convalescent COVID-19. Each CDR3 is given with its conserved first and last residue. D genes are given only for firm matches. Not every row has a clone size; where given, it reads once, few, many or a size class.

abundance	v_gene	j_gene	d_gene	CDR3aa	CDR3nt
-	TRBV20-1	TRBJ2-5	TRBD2	CSQAGEETQYF	TGCAGTCAAGCGGGAGAAGAGACCCAGTACTTC
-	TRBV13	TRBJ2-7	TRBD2	CASSSSGGVYEQYF	TGTGCCAGCAGCTCCAGCGGGGGGGTCTACGAGCAGTACTTC
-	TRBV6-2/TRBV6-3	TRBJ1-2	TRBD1	CASSRDRGQDYGYTF	TGTGCCAGCAGTCGGGACAGGGGGCAGGACTATGGCTACACCTTC
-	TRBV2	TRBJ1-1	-	CASSDADTEAFF	TGTGCCAGCAGTGACGCGGACACTGAAGCTTTCTTT
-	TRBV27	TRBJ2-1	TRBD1	CASRGRDREHNEQFF	TGTGCCAGCAGGGGCCGGGACAGAGAACACAATGAGCAGTTCTTC
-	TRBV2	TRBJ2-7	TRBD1	CASSESRQGTEQYF	TGTGCCAGCAGTGAAAGCCGACAGGGTACCGAGCAGTACTTC
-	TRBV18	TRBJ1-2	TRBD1	CASSPSGTGGASYGYTF	TGTGCCAGCTCACCCTCCGGGACAGGGGGCGCAAGCTATGGCTACACCTTC
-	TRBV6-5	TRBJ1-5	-	CASSYGGNQPQHF	TGTGCCAGCAGTTACGGGGGGAATCAGCCCCAGCATTTT
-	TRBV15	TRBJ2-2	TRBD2	CATSAGGDTGELFF	TGTGCCACCAGCGCTGGGGGGGACACCGGGGAGCTGTTTTTT
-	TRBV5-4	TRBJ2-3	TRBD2	CASSWGGLTDTQYF	TGTGCCAGCAGCTGGGGGGGACTTACAGATACGCAGTATTTT
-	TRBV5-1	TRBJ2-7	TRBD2	CASSPDPLAGGVNEQYF	TGCGCCAGCAGCCCGGATCCACTAGCGGGGGGAGTCAACGAGCAGTACTTC
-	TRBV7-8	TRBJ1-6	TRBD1	CASSTTGGEVYNSPLHF	TGTGCCAGCAGCACGACAGGGGGCGAAGTCTATAATTCACCCCTCCACTTT
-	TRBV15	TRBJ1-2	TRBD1	CATSRDRGTGVSYTF	TGTGCCACCAGCAGAGATAGGGGGACAGGAGTTAGCTACACCTTC
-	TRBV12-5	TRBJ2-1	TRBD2	CASGLGTSSFNNEQFF	TGTGCTAGTGGTTTGGGGACTAGCTCCTTCAACAATGAGCAGTTCTTC
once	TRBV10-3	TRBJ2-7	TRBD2	CATGTSVHEQYF	TGTGCCACCGGGACTAGCGTGCACGAGCAGTACTTC
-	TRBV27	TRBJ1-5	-	CASASLGFRNQPQHF	TGTGCCAGCGCGTCGCTAGGTTTTCGCAATCAGCCCCAGCATTTT
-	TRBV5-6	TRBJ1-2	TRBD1	CASSFGQGLRGYTF	TGTGCCAGCAGCTTCGGACAGGGATTAAGGGGCTACACCTTC
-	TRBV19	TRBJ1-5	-	CASSAQGFGNQPQHF	TGTGCCAGTAGTGCACAGGGTTTTGGCAATCAGCCCCAGCATTTT
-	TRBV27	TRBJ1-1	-	CASSLSGLNTEAFF	TGTGCCAGCAGTTTATCGGGACTTAACACTGAAGCTTTCTTT
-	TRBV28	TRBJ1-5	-	CASSLEAQYSNQPQHF	TGTGCCAGCAGTTTAGAGGCACAATATAGCAATCAGCCCCAGCATTTT
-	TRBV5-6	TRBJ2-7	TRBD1	CASSLVAGQGGSYEQYF	TGTGCCAGCAGCTTGGTAGCCGGACAGGGGGGCTCCTACGAGCAGTACTTC
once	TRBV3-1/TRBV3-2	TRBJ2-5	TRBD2	CASSHLAEETQYF	TGTGCCAGCAGCCACCTAGCGGAAGAGACCCAGTACTTC
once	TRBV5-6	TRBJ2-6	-	CASIRSGGPSGANVLTF	TGTGCCAGCATAAGGTCAGGGGGGCCCTCTGGGGCCAACGTCCTGACTTTC
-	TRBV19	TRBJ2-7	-	CASTAGFGSYEQYF	TGTGCCAGTACCGCAGGGTTCGGCTCCTACGAGCAGTACTTC
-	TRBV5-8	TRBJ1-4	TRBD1	CASSTWDRDEKLFF	TGTGCCAGCAGCACGTGGGACAGGGATGAAAAACTGTTTTTT
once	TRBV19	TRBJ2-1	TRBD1	CASSGLIGTGYYNEQFF	TGTGCCAGTAGTGGGCTAATCGGGACAGGCTACTACAATGAGCAGTTCTTC
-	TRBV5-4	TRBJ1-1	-	CASSGQGLGEAFF	TGTGCCAGCAGCGGCCAGGGTTTAGGTGAAGCTTTCTTT
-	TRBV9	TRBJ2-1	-	CASSVTGGADNEQFF	TGTGCCAGCAGCGTAACAGGGGGGGCGGACAATGAGCAGTTCTTC
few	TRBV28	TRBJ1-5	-	CASVSYPAGSYQPQHF	TGTGCCAGCGTATCCTACCCGGCAGGGTCATATCAGCCCCAGCATTTT
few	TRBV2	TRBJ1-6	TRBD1	CASRGQGGVTLHF	TGTGCCAGCAGGGGACAGGGAGGGGTCACCCTCCACTTT